This T cell receptor beta chain is drawn from a study of neurological immune-mediated disorders. TCRdb reanalysed the 5' RACE reads using MiXCR and keeps one entry per CDR3 protein. The sample shows tens of thousands of distinct CDR3 sequences, 7% to 8.5% of them seen only once. CD4+ or CD8+ T cells at a count of roughly 1 million served as input for the sorted libraries. This clonotype was counted at least ten times. Germline V gene lookup returns CDR1 SGHTA and CDR2 FQGNSA. The J segment lost 1 base and the V segment lost 2 bases, leaving 8 bases of the junction unmatched. The length of the CDR3 is 17 residues.

Material: CD4+ T cells from blood. This chain joins TRBV7-2 and TRBJ2-5, with TRBD2 matching 9 bases. The sequence was obtained from a man in his forties or fifties in good health. The DNA for the CDR3 is TGTGCCAGCAGCTTATTAAGGTTGACTAGCGGCCAAGAGACCCAGTACTTC. It encodes CASSLLRLTSGQETQYF.